This T cell receptor beta chain originates from a study of OX40 agonist ivuxolimab in advanced cancers. About the full investigation: Ivuxolimab was a fully human IgG2 agonistic monoclonal antibody targeting the costimulatory receptor OX40 (CD134). Of the 50 to 55 dose-escalation patients, hepatocellular carcinoma was present in roughly 19, melanoma in roughly 15, renal cell carcinoma in 9 and head and neck cancer in 9. In the dose-escalation cohort, around four fifths of patients were male, and the mean age was approximately 60 years, with a range of about 23 to 85. Peripheral TCRbeta sequencing was intended to test whether TCR sequence diversity was altered and clonal T-cell expansion was caused by ivuxolimab. The paper describes the monotherapy dose-escalation part (N = 52 patients) of the phase I trial of ivuxolimab. Partial responses were achieved by three dose-escalation patients, of whom one had hepatocellular carcinoma and two had cutaneous melanoma. Intravenous ivuxolimab was administered to patients every 2 weeks at six dose levels: 0.01, 0.1, 0.3, 1.5, 3 and 10 mg/kg. Prior anti-PD-1, anti-PD-L1 or anti-CTLA-4 therapy was permitted, and roughly two fifths of dose-escalation patients had received checkpoint inhibitors.

Genomic DNA was isolated from the sorted cells so that the TCRbeta CDR3 region could be sequenced. TCRbeta CDR3 regions were sequenced using the immunoSEQ Assay. TCRdb obtained this table from immuneACCESS and retained in-frame rearrangements with V and J assigned. These tables miss some clones; where compared with another copy, unresolved V genes account for less than half of the shortfall, and the remainder is unexplained. The sample contains about 42,000 clones, over 75% of them found a single time. The ten top clones hold 4.7% of the sample. Patients with a history of autoimmune disease or receiving systemic immunosuppression were excluded from the trial. Peripheral blood for TCR sequencing was collected from all dose cohorts at baseline, on cycle 4 day 1, and on cycle 7 day 1. The samples were drawn from a first-in-human, open-label, multicenter phase I dose-escalation trial of ivuxolimab. Adults with locally advanced or metastatic melanoma, renal cell carcinoma, hepatocellular carcinoma or head and neck squamous cell carcinoma were enrolled in the trial. Before TCR sequencing, CD4+ T cells and CD8+ T cells from peripheral blood were sorted into separate populations.

Taken from the germline V gene (reference sequence), the CDR1 and CDR2 loops are DFQATT and SNEGSKA. Inclusive of the bounding cysteine and phenylalanine, the CDR3 is 11 residues long. Only CDR3 DNA is held: 33 bases, read in frame from base 1. V and J are truncated by 7 bases and 3 bases respectively, leaving an intervening sequence of 9 bases. The study at large found these results: After ivuxolimab, more expanded clones were found on average in CD8+ T cells than in CD4+ T cells. Clonal expansion of both CD4+ and CD8+ blood T cells was observed from baseline to week 6 at doses 0.1 to 3.0 mg/kg. The antigen specificity of the clonally expanded peripheral T cells was not determined. Partial responders in the 0.1-3.0 mg/kg groups had among the lowest normalized peripheral clonal expansion, especially among CD8+ T cells. Low levels of normalized T-cell clonal expansion were also shown by some nonresponding patients.

Turning to this clone: Its antigen is not yet known. Qualities for individual bases were not recorded, and no much larger clone is one base off.

The sequence came from an adult with an advanced solid tumor such as melanoma, head and neck, liver or kidney cancer. This specimen was CD4+ or CD8+ T cells sorted from blood, taken in a trial of the OX40 agonist ivuxolimab. The V and J genes are TRBV20-1 and TRBJ2-5; the D gene could be TRBD1 or TRBD2, each one agreeing over 5 bases. Here is the DNA: TGCAGTGTCCGGGGCGAAGAGACCCAGTACTTC. The translation is CSVRGEETQYF.